This record covers a single TCR beta chain. The count of this clone is one. It lacks a known antigen. The sample holds no much larger clone one base away, and base qualities are not on file. This specimen belongs to a study of blood T cell repertoires in COVID-19 (dated by TCRdb to 2020 to 2021). Concerning the study at large: Samples from collaborators originated in the United States, Italy and Spain and spanned both the acute and convalescent phases of COVID-19. The dataset comprised deeply sampled blood TCRbeta repertoires from subjects exposed to, actively infected with, or recovered from COVID-19. The sample metadata nearly always contained a de-identified subject ID, COVID-19 status, age in years and sex. Samples were obtained from the ongoing ImmuneRACE study (first 160 participants) and from roughly 1,300 subjects provided by 6 global collaborators. The prospective study material was composed of cDNA or gDNA derived from T cells, B-cell-depleted T cells, or PBMCs. Where HLA class I and class II types were available, the types were taken from metadata supplied by the sample provider, not from assay-based typing. The repertoires were released in a freely available public database intended as a resource for research on the immune response to SARS-CoV-2. Points the paper makes about the study in general: How much clinical and demographic metadata was included differed by source and by participant, and the metadata was provided uncurated.

The CDR3 contains 16 residues, cysteine and phenylalanine counted. Of all the DNA, just the CDR3 is kept, 48 bases in frame from base 1. V and J lose 1 base and 2 bases, and a span of 12 bases separates them. From the germline V gene, CDR1 is LGHNA and CDR2 is YNFKEQ. TCRbeta CDR3 regions were amplified from genomic DNA by means of the immunoSEQ Assay, a bias-controlled multiplex PCR. Per the original workflow: The number of nucleated cells in each sample was estimated by amplification of reference gene primers within the assay. Sequence reads were collapsed and filtered to measure the absolute abundance of every unique TCRbeta CDR3 rearrangement. For each sample, productive Simpson clonality was calculated as the square root of Simpson's diversity index across productive rearrangements. What TCRdb holds here is the immuneACCESS table cut down to in-frame rearrangements. Part of the clones is not present; checked against another copy, under half of the missing clones reflect an unresolved V gene, and the others are unexplained. D and trimming come from the DNA, and the V and J calls and clone size come from that table. This sample comprises about 240,000 clones, 75% to 90% of them detected only once. The top ten clones comprise approximately 7.9% of the sample.

A second Seattle source provided samples from volunteer blood donors who had recovered from COVID-19. Collaborating institutions collected whole blood in K2EDTA tubes following their own protocols. For TCRbeta analysis, collaborator samples were shipped as frozen whole blood, as isolated PBMCs, or as DNA extracted from either sample type. Material: peripheral blood. The sequence was collected from a man aged 55-75 years who had recovered from COVID-19. The rearranged chain carries TRBV4-2 and TRBJ2-1; too little of a D gene remains to name it. The DNA sequence is TGTGCCAGCAGCCAAGGTCGTAGTCGCACCTACAATGAGCAGTTCTTC. Its translation is CASSQGRSRTYNEQFF.